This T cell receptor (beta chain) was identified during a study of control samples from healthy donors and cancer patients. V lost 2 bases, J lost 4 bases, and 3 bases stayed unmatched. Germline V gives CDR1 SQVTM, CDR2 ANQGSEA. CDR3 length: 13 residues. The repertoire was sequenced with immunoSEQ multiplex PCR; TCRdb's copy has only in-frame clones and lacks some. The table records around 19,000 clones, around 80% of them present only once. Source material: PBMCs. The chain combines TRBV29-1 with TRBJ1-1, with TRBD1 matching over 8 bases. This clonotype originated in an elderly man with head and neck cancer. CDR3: CSVEQGAGTEAFF. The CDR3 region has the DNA TGCAGCGTTGAACAGGGGGCCGGCACTGAAGCTTTCTTT.